The 21 T cell receptor beta chains below come from one sample, sequenced in a study of blood T cells in healthy people across ages. A second roughly 7 to 12 cycle PCR used barcoded and J-beta primers. MiXCR, run by TCRdb on the 5' RACE reads, gives a single entry per CDR3 protein. The data contain 1.5 million or so distinct CDR3 sequences, 42% of them seen just once; the ten biggest clones take up roughly 3.7%. Material: blood. The receptors were gathered from a woman between 18 and 29 years old in good health.

This clonotype appeared a few times. The J gene is TRBJ1-1, the V gene TRBV7-9; D is unresolved. The germline gives CDR1 SEHNR, CDR2 FQNEAQ (reference sequence). The CDR3 sequence is 12 residues long. The germline V and J ends were trimmed by 1 base and 8 bases, with 8 bases remaining between them. Here the CDR3 reads CASSLVGLEAFF. The CDR3 DNA follows: TGTGCCAGCAGCTTAGTGGGCCTAGAAGCTTTCTTT.

A note on this clonotype: The junction shows a germline mismatch at one end, possibly a read error. The chain has TRBV7-7 and TRBJ2-7; no clear D. The CDR3 consists of 15 residues. Germline V gene data show CDR1 as SSHAT and CDR2 as FNYEAQ (reference sequence). This CDR3 is CASTQKPPSSYEQYF. CDR3 bases: TGTGCTAGCACCCAGAAACCGCCGAGCTCCTACGAGCAGTACTTC.

This chain joins TRBV24-1 and TRBJ2-7; D unclear. CDR1 and CDR2 from the germline V gene are KGHDR and SFDVKD. CDR3 size: 13 residues. V gave up 8 bases and J gave up 9 bases, with 19 bases separating them. The CDR3 is CATNKHSDGPQYF. CDR3 DNA: TGTGCCACCAACAAACACTCAGACGGACCGCAGTACTTC.

The rearrangement uses TRBV20-1 and TRBJ1-2, with 8 bases fitting TRBD1. The CDR3 runs 14 residues. The junction had 10 bases not matched to a gene; V was cut back by 6 bases and J by 4 bases. Germline CDR1 reads DFQATT; CDR2 reads SNEGSKA (reference sequence). The CDR3 loop is CSAARTGTRYGYTF. CDR3 in DNA: TGCAGTGCCGCCCGGACAGGGACACGCTATGGCTACACCTTC.

This rearrangement joins TRBV4-1 to TRBJ1-2, with 11 bases identical to TRBD1. This CDR3 spans 16 amino acids. V trimming: 0 bases; J trimming: 7 bases; junction bases outside the gene matches: 7. CDR1 is MGHRA, CDR2 YSYEKL, per germline. The CDR3 DNA reads as TGCGCCAGCAGCCAAGAGTGGACAGGGGGCTTTATTGGCTACACCTTC. It codes for CASSQEWTGGFIGYTF.

This clonotype was seen just once. Germline and junction disagree at one end, which may indicate a read error. The rearrangement uses TRBV27 and TRBJ2-1; D remains unclear. The CDR3 has 13 amino acids. Per germline, CDR1 MNHEY and CDR2 SMNVEV (reference sequence). CDR3 coding DNA: TGTGCCAGCAGTTTTGGGGTTTACACTGAGCAGTTCTTC. Translated: CASSFGVYTEQFF.

The chain joins TRBV30 to TRBJ2-5, with D possibly TRBD2 on 5 matching bases. From germline, CDR1 is GTSNPN and CDR2 SVGIG (reference sequence). The CDR3 has 10 residues. V shed 8 bases and J shed 11 bases, with 15 bases lying between them. In DNA, the CDR3 is TGTGCCGGAACCTTCGGGGAGCAGTACTTC. This codes for CAGTFGEQYF.

Here the CDR3 reads CASSSWDSRTYEQYF. In DNA form, the CDR3 reads TGTGCCAGCAGCTCCTGGGACTCCCGAACCTACGAGCAGTACTTC. The genes are TRBV11-1 and TRBJ2-7, with D perhaps TRBD2 (6 bases). CDR1 SGHAT and CDR2 FQDESV come from the germline V gene (reference sequence). This CDR3 region has 15 residues. The V end was cut by 4 bases, the J end by 2 bases, with 15 bases between.

J is TRBJ1-2 and V is TRBV6-5; tentatively, D is TRBD1 (5 bases). The V end lost 2 bases, the J end lost 0 bases, and 10 bases lay between the germline ends. Germline CDR1 reads MNHEY; CDR2 reads SVGAGI. The CDR3 consists of 15 residues. CDR3 sequence: CASSYLTATNYGYTF. In DNA form, the CDR3 reads TGTGCCAGCAGTTACCTGACAGCAACTAACTATGGCTACACCTTC.

This clonotype has only a few counts. CDR3 DNA: TGTGCCAGCAGCTTTGGGATGGAGACCCAGTACTTC. Amino acid sequence: CASSFGMETQYF. This chain uses TRBV7-2 with TRBJ2-5; D uncertain. Germline CDR1 and CDR2: SGHTA and FQGNSA. The CDR3 covers 12 residues. Trimming stripped 3 bases from V and 5 bases from J, with 7 bases between. The variable domain in full, with the rest retrieved from reference TRBV7-2 and TRBJ2-5, is GAGVSQSPSNKVTEKGKDVELRCDPISGHTALYWYRQSLGQGLEFLIYFQGNSAPDKSGLPSDRFSAERTGGSVSTLTIQRTQQEDSAVYLCASSFGMETQYFGPGTRLLVL.

In its sample, this clonotype was seen a few times. The rearrangement uses TRBV10-2 and TRBJ2-7; D uncertain. V was clipped by 0 bases and J by 3 bases, with 18 bases between them. This CDR3 has 17 amino acids. From germline, CDR1 is WSHSY and CDR2 SAAADI. The CDR3: CASSESLEEVVFYEQYF. CDR3 nucleotides: TGCGCCAGCAGTGAGTCTTTAGAAGAGGTCGTATTCTACGAGCAGTACTTC.

The J gene is TRBJ2-7, the V gene TRBV4-3; 7 positions match TRBD1. The CDR3 is made up of 15 amino acids. The V and J ends lost 3 bases and 5 bases, in that order; junction bases with no gene match: 10. Germline loops: CDR1 LGHNA, CDR2 YSLEER. The CDR3 nucleotides are TGCGCCAGCAGCCACACGACAGGGAGAGGGAACGAGCAGTACTTC. Its translation: CASSHTTGRGNEQYF.

This clonotype was counted only a few times. This chain connects TRBV29-1 to TRBJ1-3; possibly TRBD1 for D (5 bases). Germline V lookup: CDR1 SQVTM, CDR2 ANQGSEA. Trimming cost V 6 bases and J 4 bases, with 13 bases left between them. The CDR3 is made up of 13 amino acids. CDR3 sequence reads: CSVEQASGNTIYF. The CDR3 region has the DNA TGCAGCGTCGAACAGGCCTCGGGAAACACCATATATTTT.

This clonotype was seen a few times. This chain joins TRBV18 and TRBJ1-2; no reliable D call. Trimming removed 3 bases at V and 2 bases at J, with 13 bases between. CDR1 is KGHSH, CDR2 LQKENI, per germline. This CDR3 has 15 residues. CDR3 loop: CASSPRTMRNYGYTF. CDR3 DNA sequence: TGTGCCAGCTCACCGCGGACGATGAGGAACTATGGCTACACCTTC.

The chain has TRBV20-1 and TRBJ1-1, with a possible D match to TRBD1 (5 bases). Germline V gene lookup returns CDR1 DFQATT and CDR2 SNEGSKA (reference sequence). The V and J ends lost 3 bases and 0 bases respectively, with 8 bases between them. The CDR3 sequence is 13 residues long. The CDR3 DNA sequence: TGCAGTGCTAGGAGGGGATTGAACACTGAAGCTTTCTTT. Translation gives CSARRGLNTEAFF.

Worth noting for this clonotype: One end of the junction is discordant with germline, which a read error may explain. The chain carries TRBV18 and TRBJ2-6; unclear D gene. The length of the CDR3 is 16 residues. The V gene's germline CDR1 is KGHSH and CDR2 LQKENI. The CDR3, as DNA: TGTGCCAGCTCCCCACCCGGAACTCTGGGAGCCAACGTCCTGACTTTC. Protein: CASSPPGTLGANVLTF.

This clonotype came up a few times. DNA of the CDR3: TGTGCCTGGAGCCCCAGGACGGGGGTCCATCAGCCCCAGCATTTT. It codes for CAWSPRTGVHQPQHF. The chain couples TRBV30 to TRBJ1-5; possibly TRBD1 for D (5 bases). V was trimmed by 3 bases and J by 5 bases, leaving 17 bases between them. This CDR3 has 15 amino acids. CDR1 GTSNPN and CDR2 SVGIG come from the germline V gene (reference sequence). Together with reference TRBV30 and TRBJ1-5, the CDR3 gives the full variable domain: SQTIHQWPATLVQPVGSPLSLECTVEGTSNPNLYWYRQAAGRGLQLLFYSVGIGQISSEVPQNLSASRPQDRQFILSSKKLLLSDSGFYLCAWSPRTGVHQPQHFGDGTRLSIL.

This clonotype came up a few times. The chain employs TRBV27 and TRBJ1-3; maybe TRBD1 (6 bases). The CDR3 loop spans 15 amino acids. Per germline, CDR1 MNHEY and CDR2 SMNVEV (reference sequence). Trimming took 5 bases from V and 3 from J, leaving 14 bases between them. CDR3 in DNA: TGTGCCAGCAGTCCGACAGGTTGGGGTGGAAACACCATATATTTT. Translated, it gives CASSPTGWGGNTIYF.

This clonotype appeared a few times. The chain links TRBV29-1 to TRBJ1-5; maybe TRBD1 (5 bases). This CDR3 is 12 amino acids long. Between the trimmed V and J ends, which lost 7 bases and 4 bases, there was a span of 11 bases. The germline gives CDR1 SQVTM, CDR2 ANQGSEA. The CDR3 DNA sequence: TGCAGCGCTGGGGACCTGAATCAGCCCCAGCATTTT. Encoded protein: CSAGDLNQPQHF.

In its sample, this clonotype was seen many times. The J gene is TRBJ2-1, the V gene TRBV12-3 or TRBV12-4, with 11 bases identical to TRBD2. Trimming cost V 3 bases and J 4 bases; bases outside gene matches: 11. CDR3 length equals 18 residues. The chain's CDR3 is CASSLGPLAGGVYNEQFF. CDR3 DNA: TGTGCCAGCAGTTTGGGTCCCTTAGCGGGGGGGGTTTACAATGAGCAGTTCTTC.

This chain uses TRBV11-2 with TRBJ1-2, with 7 bases fitting TRBD1. J gave up 7 bases and V 1 base, and 9 bases lay outside the gene matches. Germline CDR1 SGHAT, CDR2 FQNNGV. The CDR3 loop spans 15 amino acids. DNA for the CDR3: TGTGCCAGCAGCTTAGCCGGCAGGGGGTTGAGTGGCTACACCTTC. This codes for CASSLAGRGLSGYTF.